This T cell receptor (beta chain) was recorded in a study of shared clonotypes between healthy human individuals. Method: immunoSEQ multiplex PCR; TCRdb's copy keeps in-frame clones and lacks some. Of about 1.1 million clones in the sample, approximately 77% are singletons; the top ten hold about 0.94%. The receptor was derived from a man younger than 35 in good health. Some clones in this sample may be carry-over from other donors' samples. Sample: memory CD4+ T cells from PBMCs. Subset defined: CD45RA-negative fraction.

The CDR3 DNA follows: TGCGCCAGTCGACGGCTTAATGAAAAACTGTTTTTT. Protein sequence: CASRRLNEKLFF. This chain connects TRBV10-1 to TRBJ1-4; D is unclear. CDR1 WNHNN and CDR2 SYGVQD come from the germline V gene (reference sequence). Trimming cost V 9 bases and J 4 bases, with 9 bases left between them. This CDR3 has 12 residues.